These 18 T cell receptor beta chains share one sample of origin, sequenced in a study of T cell responses to AZD1222 COVID-19 vaccine. Sequenced by immunoSEQ multiplex PCR; TCRdb stores in-frame clones only, minus some. Seen here are roughly 70,000 clones, about 91% observed once, and the top ten hold 9.3%. This sample comprised peripheral blood, obtained 28 days after the second AZD1222 dose. These receptors were obtained from an adult who received the AZD1222 COVID-19 vaccine.

The rearrangement joins TRBV19 to TRBJ1-3; D uncertain. This CDR3 region has 13 residues. The germline CDR1 and CDR2 sequences are LNHDA and SQIVND (reference sequence). Trimming left V 7 bases short and J 0 bases short, with 7 bases between. CDR3 coding DNA: TGTGCCAGTATTCCCCACTCTGGAAACACCATATATTTT. It specifies CASIPHSGNTIYF.

The chain has TRBV29-1 and TRBJ2-1, with 8 bases matching TRBD2. The CDR3 consists of 16 residues. Germline V gene sequence: CDR1 SQVTM, CDR2 ANQGSEA. Losses at the gene ends were 1 base for V and 2 bases for J; bases not matched to a gene: 7. The CDR3 is CSVEGGGGFPYNEQFF. The CDR3 DNA reads as TGCAGCGTTGAAGGGGGCGGGGGGTTCCCCTACAATGAGCAGTTCTTC.

This clone was counted only a few times. This chain uses TRBV7-2 with TRBJ1-4; 8 bases align to TRBD1. After removal of 5 bases from V and 1 base from J, the junction contained 0 bases not matched to a gene. This CDR3 spans 14 amino acids. CDR1 and CDR2 (germline): SGHTA, FQGNSA. The CDR3 spells CASSGQGTNEKLFF. CDR3 DNA: TGTGCCAGCAGCGGACAGGGAACTAATGAAAAACTGTTTTTT.

This chain uses TRBV13 with TRBJ2-3; tentatively, D is TRBD1 (5 bases). CDR1 is PRHDT and CDR2 is FYEKMQ in the germline V gene (reference sequence). Trimming took 3 bases from V and 2 from J, leaving 6 bases between them. The CDR3 covers 13 residues. The CDR3 reads CASSFRATDTQYF. CDR3 in DNA: TGTGCCAGCAGCTTCAGGGCCACAGATACGCAGTATTTT. The whole variable domain, filled in from reference TRBV13 and TRBJ2-3, reads AAGVIQSPRHLIKEKRETATLKCYPIPRHDTVYWYQQGPGQDPQFLISFYEKMQSDKGSIPDRFSAQQFSDYHSELNMSSLELGDSALYFCASSFRATDTQYFGPGTRLTVL.

The CDR3 DNA reads as TGTGCCAGCACCGAGGACAGGGGGCGAGGGAACATTCAGTACTTC. Encoded protein: CASTEDRGRGNIQYF. V gene TRBV7-9 combines with J gene TRBJ2-4; 11 positions agree with TRBD1. V trimming: 7 bases; J trimming: 7 bases; junction bases outside the gene matches: 9. The V gene's germline CDR1 is SEHNR and CDR2 FQNEAQ (reference sequence). The CDR3 is 15 amino acids.

V is TRBV7-3 and J is TRBJ2-6; D possibly corresponds to TRBD1 (6 bases). Trimming shortened V by 5 bases and J by 1 base, and 15 bases separated the two germline ends. CDR3 length: 17 amino acids. From germline, CDR1 is SGHTA and CDR2 FQGTGA. CDR3 bases: TGTGCCAGCAGCCCAACAGGGTGGGGATCTGGGGCCAACGTCCTGACTTTC. This translates into CASSPTGWGSGANVLTF.

The table lists this clone with a count of one. The chain uses TRBV28 and TRBJ2-5; the match to TRBD2 covers 14 bases. CDR1 is MDHEN, CDR2 SYDVKM, per germline. CDR3 length: 17 amino acids. V was pared by 4 bases and J by 3 bases, with 7 bases of the junction left unmatched. The CDR3 bases are TGTGCCAGCAGTTCCCCCGGGACTAGCGGGGGTAAAGAGACCCAGTACTTC. It codes for CASSSPGTSGGKETQYF.

The chain employs TRBV30 and TRBJ2-1; D remains unclear. From germline, CDR1 is GTSNPN and CDR2 SVGIG (reference sequence). CDR3 length: 10 amino acids. V dropped 8 bases and J dropped 7 bases, with 9 bases sitting between them. CDR3 region: CALLGNEQFF. CDR3 bases: TGTGCCCTACTCGGGAATGAGCAGTTCTTC.

CDR3 residues: CASSLPGTNYEQYF. DNA for the CDR3: TGTGCCAGCAGCTTACCGGGGACCAACTACGAGCAGTACTTC. J is TRBJ2-7 and V is TRBV7-2, with D perhaps assigned TRBD1 or TRBD2 (5 bases each). From germline, CDR1 is SGHTA and CDR2 FQGNSA. The V gene lost 2 bases and the J gene lost 3 bases, with 11 bases spanning the gap. This CDR3 region has 14 residues.

The rearrangement links TRBV10-3 to TRBJ1-4, with D tentatively TRBD1 (6 bases). Germline V CDR1 and CDR2: ENHRY, SYGVKD. The V end lost 0 bases, the J end lost 5 bases, and 7 bases lay between the germline ends. This CDR3 has 14 residues. Here the CDR3 DNA reads TGTGCCATCAGTGAGTCCCAGGGGAATGAAAAACTGTTTTTT. Protein product: CAISESQGNEKLFF.

The chain couples TRBV13 to TRBJ2-7, with TRBD1 matching over 11 bases. The V segment lost 2 bases and the J segment 3 bases; nucleotides outside the gene matches: 3. The CDR3 runs to 15 residues. The germline CDR1 and CDR2 sequences are PRHDT and FYEKMQ (reference sequence). The CDR3 region has the DNA TGTGCCAGCAGCTTAAGGACAGGGGGCCTCTACGAGCAGTACGTC. It translates to CASSLRTGGLYEQYV.

V usage is TRBV10-3 and J usage is TRBJ2-2; 7 bases align to TRBD1. Trimming removed 3 bases from V and 5 bases from J; junction bases left unmatched: 6. Germline CDR1 and CDR2: ENHRY and SYGVKD. This CDR3 spans 15 amino acids. CDR3 DNA: TGTGCCATCAGTGACACGACAGGGATGACCGGGGAGCTGTTTTTT. Translating gives CAISDTTGMTGELFF.

This chain uses TRBV7-9 with TRBJ2-7; 7 bases are a match to TRBD2. The V gene's germline CDR1 is SEHNR and CDR2 FQNEAQ (reference sequence). J was trimmed by 6 bases and V by 3 bases; bases with no gene match: 8. This CDR3 spans 14 amino acids. The CDR3 is CASSFGGSNGEQYV. As DNA, the CDR3 is TGTGCCAGCAGCTTTGGCGGGAGTAACGGCGAGCAGTACGTC.

The rearrangement joins TRBV7-3 to TRBJ2-2; 9 bases are a match to TRBD1. V was clipped by 4 bases and J by 5 bases; unmatched bases: 2. Germline V gene sequence: CDR1 SGHTA, CDR2 FQGTGA. This CDR3 region has 14 residues. CDR3 in DNA: TGTGCCAGCAGCTCCGGGACAGGGACCGGGGAGCTGTTTTTT. Encoded protein: CASSSGTGTGELFF.

As DNA, the CDR3 is TGTGCCAGCTCACCACCAAACGGAAGGAACACTGAAGCTTTCTTT. It specifies CASSPPNGRNTEAFF. This chain uses TRBV18 with TRBJ1-1; D is unresolved. Germline V gives CDR1 KGHSH, CDR2 LQKENI. V was trimmed by 0 bases and J by 1 base, leaving 9 bases between them. CDR3 length: 15 amino acids.

The sample holds one count of this clone. The chain links TRBV5-4 to TRBJ1-3; D is perhaps TRBD1 (6 bases). The CDR3 extends over 15 amino acids. V lost 1 base, J lost 2 bases, and 10 bases lay in between. The V gene's germline CDR1 is SGHNT and CDR2 YYREEE (reference sequence). The CDR3 here is CASSLRGAAGNTIYF. The CDR3 DNA is TGTGCCAGCAGCTTGCGGGGGGCCGCTGGAAACACCATATATTTT.

The chain uses TRBV30 and TRBJ1-4, with TRBD1 matching over 11 bases. The germline V gene encodes CDR1 GTSNPN and CDR2 SVGIG (reference sequence). Losses at the gene ends were 0 bases for V and 8 bases for J; bases not matched to a gene: 5. This CDR3 has 15 residues. This chain's CDR3 is CAWSVLRTGGEKLFF. The CDR3 nucleotides are TGTGCCTGGAGTGTACTTAGGACAGGGGGCGAAAAACTGTTTTTT.

V usage is TRBV7-8 and J usage is TRBJ1-2; 11 nucleotides align to TRBD1. The CDR3 length is 14 residues. Germline-derived CDR1 and CDR2 are SGHVS and FQNEAQ. V lost 5 bases to trimming and J lost 7 bases; unmatched junction nucleotides: 6. The CDR3 loop is CASSGGTGGSGYTF. The DNA for the CDR3 is TGTGCCAGCAGCGGCGGGACAGGGGGTTCTGGCTACACCTTC. Combining the CDR3 with reference TRBV7-8 and TRBJ1-2 gives the whole variable domain GAGVSQSPRYKVAKRGQDVALRCDPISGHVSLFWYQQALGQGPEFLTYFQNEAQLDKSGLPSDRFFAERPEGSVSTLKIQRTQQEDSAVYLCASSGGTGGSGYTFGSGTRLTVV.